These T cell receptor beta chains were read from a single sample in a study of blood T cell repertoires in COVID-19. Only in-frame clones appear in the TCRdb table, and some are missing; sequencing was by immunoSEQ multiplex PCR. The sample contains 150,000 to 200,000 clones, about 86% of which appear only once. Sequencing was done on a sample of peripheral blood. The receptors derive from a woman in her 70s with acute or convalescent COVID-19. The CDR3 runs from the conserved cysteine through the conserved F or W. Each record gives: clone size, D gene, J gene, V gene, CDR3 DNA, CDR3 protein. A D gene is named only where the DNA matches it firmly. Only part of the rows carry a size: once, few, many, or a class if the clone is expanded.

>.|.|TRBJ2-7|TRBV5-1
TGCGCCAGCAGCTTGTTCAGGCCCTACGAGCAGTACTTC
CASSLFRPYEQYF
>.|.|TRBJ1-2|TRBV27
TGTGCCAGCAGTCCCGGGGTGGGGATCTATGGCTACACCTTC
CASSPGVGIYGYTF
>.|.|TRBJ2-3|TRBV5-1
TGCGCCAGCAGCAGTGATTTACGACGAGGGTCGGGGAAAGATACGCAGTATTTT
CASSSDLRRGSGKDTQYF
>.|.|TRBJ2-2|TRBV7-3
TGTGCCAGCAGCTTCGTTACCGGGGAGCTGTTTTTT
CASSFVTGELFF
>.|.|TRBJ2-1|TRBV3-1/TRBV3-2
TGTGCCAGCAGCCTCGGCACCGGGAGTTTCCTCAATGAGCAGTTCTTC
CASSLGTGSFLNEQFF
>few|.|TRBJ1-5|TRBV4-3
TGCGCCAGCAGCCAAGATTTGGGGGCCAGAGGGAGATTGAGCAATCAGCCCCAGCATTTT
CASSQDLGARGRLSNQPQHF
>.|.|TRBJ1-1|TRBV5-1
TGCGCCAGCAGCTTCGGGGGGCAGAACACTGAAGCTTTCTTT
CASSFGGQNTEAFF
>.|TRBD1|TRBJ1-5|TRBV6-5
TGTGCCAGCAGGGGGACAGGGGGCGTCAATCAGCCCCAGCATTTT
CASRGTGGVNQPQHF
>.|.|TRBJ2-3|TRBV19
TGTGCCAGTAGTATCGGGGGGCTCACAGATACGCAGTATTTT
CASSIGGLTDTQYF
>.|.|TRBJ2-7|TRBV10-1
TGCGCCAGCAGTTCCGGGACTCTTACCTACGAGCAGTACTTC
CASSSGTLTYEQYF
>.|TRBD2|TRBJ2-1|TRBV19
TGTGCCAGTAGTATGAGGGGCGGGAGGGCCATCCATGAGCAGTTCTTC
CASSMRGGRAIHEQFF
>.|TRBD2|TRBJ2-1|TRBV5-5
TGTGCCAGCAGCTTTAGCGGGAGCTCCTACAATGAGCAGTTCTTC
CASSFSGSSYNEQFF
>.|.|TRBJ2-7|TRBV10-3
TGTGCCATCAGTGATCCAACGACTCGGCAAATGTCCTACGAGCAGTACTTC
CAISDPTTRQMSYEQYF
>.|.|TRBJ1-6|TRBV5-1
TGCGCCAGCAAAGGGACACCGAATTCACCCCTCCACTTT
CASKGTPNSPLHF
>.|TRBD1|TRBJ1-2|TRBV28
TGTGCCAGTTTAGGGGACAGGGTCTACTATGGCTACACCTTC
CASLGDRVYYGYTF
>.|TRBD1|TRBJ1-6|TRBV5-1
TGCGCCAGCAGCTTGGCCGCATCTGGGACAGGGAATAGATCACCCCTCCACTTT
CASSLAASGTGNRSPLHF
>.|TRBD1|TRBJ1-5|TRBV28
TGTGCCAGCAGTTCTACAGGGGTTATTAGCAATCAGCCCCAGCATTTT
CASSSTGVISNQPQHF
>.|TRBD2|TRBJ2-2|TRBV5-1
TGCGCCAGCAGCTTGGCTGGGACTAGGCGTACCGGGGAGCTGTTTTTT
CASSLAGTRRTGELFF
>.|TRBD2|TRBJ2-7|TRBV2
TGTGCCAGCAGTGAGCTAGCGGATACCTACGAGCAGTACTTC
CASSELADTYEQYF
>.|TRBD2|TRBJ2-4|TRBV12-5
TGTGCTAGTGGTTTGGTACTAGGTAGCGGGAGACGGTTTGGCAAAAACATTCAGTACTTC
CASGLVLGSGRRFGKNIQYF
>.|.|TRBJ1-1|TRBV19
TGTGCCGCACTAGGGCGGCCGGGGGGCACTGAAGCTTTCTTT
CAALGRPGGTEAFF
>.|TRBD1|TRBJ1-4|TRBV29-1
TGCAGCGTTCGGACAGGGGTTAATGAAAAACTGTTTTTT
CSVRTGVNEKLFF
>.|TRBD1|TRBJ1-2|TRBV19
TGTGCCAGTGGGGGCCAGGGGGACTATGGCTACACCTTC
CASGGQGDYGYTF
>.|TRBD1|TRBJ1-4|TRBV5-1
TGCGCCAGCAGCTTACTGACAGGGGTGGAGGAAAAACTGTTTTTT
CASSLLTGVEEKLFF
>.|.|TRBJ1-1|TRBV5-1
TGCGCCAGCAGTGGTTTTGGACAGCGAACACCGATGAACACTGAAGCTTTCTTT
CASSGFGQRTPMNTEAFF
>.|TRBD1|TRBJ1-5|TRBV7-8
TGTGCCAGCAGCCAGACAGGGTACGATCAGCCCCAGCATTTT
CASSQTGYDQPQHF
>.|TRBD1|TRBJ1-6|TRBV6-5
TGTGCCAGCAGTTTAGGGACAGGGAATTCACCCCTCCACTTT
CASSLGTGNSPLHF
>.|.|TRBJ1-4|TRBV21-1
TGTGCCAGCAATACGGGACAGATTAATGAAAAACTGTTTTTT
CASNTGQINEKLFF
>.|.|TRBJ1-3|TRBV18
TGTGCCAGCTCACCAGTCTCGCCAGGCTCTGGAAACACCATATATTTT
CASSPVSPGSGNTIYF
>.|.|TRBJ2-7|TRBV7-6
TGTGCCAGCAGCTTAGCGGACGGGGGGCTGGGCGAGCAGTACTTC
CASSLADGGLGEQYF
>.|.|TRBJ2-3|TRBV4-3
TGCGCCAGCAGCCAAGGTCCCCTAGCGTCTAGCACAGATACGCAGTATTTT
CASSQGPLASSTDTQYF
>.|.|TRBJ2-5|TRBV18
TGTGCCAGCTCACTCGGGACTCAAAAGACCCAGTACTTC
CASSLGTQKTQYF
>.|TRBD1|TRBJ1-1|TRBV5-1
TGCGCCAGCAGCCCCTGGGGGGGCGACAGGGGGCTAATGAACACTGAAGCTTTCTTT
CASSPWGGDRGLMNTEAFF
>.|.|TRBJ1-1|TRBV12-3/TRBV12-4
TGTGCCAGCAGTTTTTCGGGAGGGACTGAAGCTTTCTTT
CASSFSGGTEAFF
>.|.|TRBJ1-2|TRBV5-5
TGTGCCAGCAGCTTGGGGGTAGGAGCTGCTAACTATGGCTACACCTTC
CASSLGVGAANYGYTF
>.|TRBD1|TRBJ1-3|TRBV28
TGTGCCAGCAGGGGGACAGCTGGAAACACCATATATTTT
CASRGTAGNTIYF
>few|TRBD1|TRBJ1-6|TRBV4-1
TGCGCCAGCAGCCAAGGGACTGGACAGGGTAATTCACCCCTCCACTTT
CASSQGTGQGNSPLHF
>.|TRBD2|TRBJ2-3|TRBV19
TGTGCCAGTAGTGGGACTAGCGGGCTGGATACGCAGTATTTT
CASSGTSGLDTQYF
>.|.|TRBJ2-7|TRBV5-4
TGTGCCAGCAGCTTGCCTACAGGATCAGTGCAGTACTTC
CASSLPTGSVQYF
>.|TRBD1|TRBJ1-6|TRBV28
TGTGCCAGCAGTTTACCGAACGGACAGGGGGCGGTTTCACCCCTCCACTTT
CASSLPNGQGAVSPLHF
>once|TRBD1|TRBJ1-1|TRBV5-1
TGCGCCAGCAGCATTGACAGGGGTGGTGGGTCGGGAAGAGAAGCTTTCTTT
CASSIDRGGGSGREAFF
>.|TRBD1|TRBJ2-2|TRBV3-1/TRBV3-2
TGTGCCAGCAGCCAAGAATTCTTTGGGACAGGGATGAGCACCGGGGAGCTGTTTTTT
CASSQEFFGTGMSTGELFF
>.|.|TRBJ1-1|TRBV7-8
TGTGCCAGCAGCCACCACCGAGGGGAAGCTTTCTTT
CASSHHRGEAFF
>.|.|TRBJ2-1|TRBV4-3
TGCGCCAGCAGCCTGGACTTGAGCTCCTACAATGAGCAGTTCTTC
CASSLDLSSYNEQFF
>.|TRBD2|TRBJ2-7|TRBV12-5
TGTGCTAGTGCATCCAGCGGGAGTGTCGAGCAGTACTTC
CASASSGSVEQYF
>.|TRBD1|TRBJ1-5|TRBV6-5
TGTGCCAGCAGGGGACAGGGGAACTACCAGCCCCAGCATTTT
CASRGQGNYQPQHF
>.|.|TRBJ1-1|TRBV13
TGTGCCAGCAAAGGAACGGGGACTGAAGCTTTCTTT
CASKGTGTEAFF
>few|TRBD2|TRBJ2-2|TRBV3-1/TRBV3-2
TGTGCCAGCAGCCATTCTCCGGGACTAGCGGCCGGGGAGCTGTTTTTT
CASSHSPGLAAGELFF
>.|.|TRBJ2-7|TRBV5-8
TGTGCCAGCAGCTTGGTCCCCCAAGGAGGCGAGCAGTACTTC
CASSLVPQGGEQYF
>.|.|TRBJ2-2|TRBV24-1
TGTGCCACCAGTGAATGGGGGGCCGGGGAGCTGTTTTTT
CATSEWGAGELFF
>.|TRBD1|TRBJ1-6|TRBV2
TGTGCCAGCACCCCGGACAGGGCAGCGTCGAATTCACCCCTCCACTTT
CASTPDRAASNSPLHF
>few|.|TRBJ1-3|TRBV7-8
TGTGCCAGCAGCTTAATGGGCTCCCAGTCTGGAAACACCATATATTTT
CASSLMGSQSGNTIYF
>.|.|TRBJ2-1|TRBV4-3
TGCGCCAGCAGCCAGGTGATCGGAAGGGGTGAGCAGTTCTTC
CASSQVIGRGEQFF
>.|TRBD1|TRBJ1-3|TRBV27
TGTGCCAGCAGTTTTACAGGGGGCAGAGGAAACACCATATATTTT
CASSFTGGRGNTIYF
>.|TRBD1|TRBJ2-3|TRBV18
TGTGCCAGCTCACCACGGGGGACAGGGGCTCGCACAGATACGCAGTATTTT
CASSPRGTGARTDTQYF